What follows are 5 T cell receptor beta chains derived from one specimen sequenced in a study of blood T cells in healthy people across ages. With a J-beta primer mix and a sample-barcoded 5' primer, a second PCR ran 7 to 11 cycles. In TCRdb, the 5' RACE reads were re-called with MiXCR into one record per CDR3 protein. The repertoire holds roughly 790,000 distinct CDR3 sequences, with 35% to 45% as singletons. The material sequenced was blood. The receptors originated from an older woman in good health.

The genes are TRBV27 and TRBJ2-5; D uncertain. Trimming removed 6 bases at V and 1 base at J, with 18 bases between. Per the germline V gene, CDR1 is MNHEY and CDR2 is SMNVEV (reference sequence). The CDR3 covers 16 residues. This CDR3 reads CASSPGPLGTQETQYF. In DNA form, the CDR3 reads TGTGCCAGCAGCCCCGGGCCTTTGGGCACCCAAGAGACCCAGTACTTC.

The chain links TRBV14 to TRBJ2-2; TRBD2 aligns across 9 bases. CDR3 length: 15 amino acids. Germline trimming cut 4 bases from V and 4 bases from J; bases unmatched to any gene: 4. The V gene's germline CDR1 is SGHDN and CDR2 FVKESK. CDR3 protein: CASSRFSGGTGELFF. Here the CDR3 DNA reads TGTGCCAGCAGCCGTTTTAGCGGGGGCACCGGGGAGCTGTTTTTT.

This CDR3 is CASSVGSQGTDTQYF. The CDR3 DNA reads TGTGCCAGCAGCGTAGGTAGCCAAGGCACAGATACGCAGTATTTT. The V and J genes are TRBV9 and TRBJ2-3; D remains ambiguous. Between the trimmed V and J ends, which lost 0 bases and 1 base, there was a span of 9 bases. Per the germline V gene, CDR1 is SGDLS and CDR2 is YYNGEE. This CDR3 is built from 15 residues.

This clonotype was seen a handful of times. The chain links TRBV18 to TRBJ2-7; D unresolved. Trimming pared 2 bases from V and 3 bases from J, leaving 11 bases between. This CDR3 comprises 14 residues. The germline gives CDR1 KGHSH, CDR2 LQKENI. This CDR3 is CASSPVRNLYEQYF. As DNA, the CDR3 is TGTGCCAGCTCACCAGTCAGAAACCTCTACGAGCAGTACTTC.

In the case of this clonotype: Sequence at one end of the junction differs from germline and may be a read error. The chain has TRBV5-1 and TRBJ1-5; D unclear. This CDR3 is built from 15 residues. Germline loops: CDR1 SGHRS, CDR2 YFSETQ. DNA of the CDR3: TGCGCCAGCAGCTTGGGAGCGAGTAGCGATCAGCCCCAGCATTTT. As protein: CASSLGASSDQPQHF.